The clone carrying this T cell receptor beta chain has a single count. CDR3 length equals 15 residues. V lost 4 bases, J lost 7 bases, and 10 bases stayed unmatched. Germline CDR1 SGDLS, CDR2 YYNGEE. TCR beta chains were sequenced at survey level with immunoSEQ. The method was immunoSEQ multiplex PCR; TCRdb's version includes in-frame clones alone and lacks a portion of them. The profile shows approximately 50,000 clones, 93% of them singletons. The sequencing input was PBMCs. V gene TRBV9 combines with J gene TRBJ2-5, with 10 bases lining up with TRBD2. The TCR comes from a middle-aged man with rheumatoid arthritis. The CDR3 DNA sequence: TGTGCCAGCAGCCCGACTAGCGGGCCTGAGGGGACCCAGTACTTC. Translated: CASSPTSGPEGTQYF.